This passage covers 15 T cell receptor beta chains from one sample sequenced in a study of blood T cell repertoires in COVID-19 (dated by TCRdb to the early 2020s). Receptors were amplified or captured by the immunoSEQ multiplex PCR assay. TCRdb holds this immuneACCESS table with in-frame rearrangements only. Some clones are missing; in checked studies, unresolved V genes explain under half, and the rest has no known cause. The sample records about 68,000 clones, around 87% of which are singletons. Clones ranked in the top ten supply less than 8% of the sample. Sequenced material: peripheral blood. These receptors were collected from a man aged 50-60 years with active COVID-19.

J is TRBJ2-1 and V is TRBV27, with TRBD2 matching over 16 bases. CDR1 MNHEY and CDR2 SMNVEV come from the germline V gene (reference sequence). Losses at the gene ends were 7 bases for V and 10 bases for J; bases not matched to a gene: 7. The CDR3 sequence is 15 residues long. The CDR3 loop is CASNRGLAGGVEQFF. In nucleotides, the CDR3 is TGTGCCAGCAATAGGGGACTAGCGGGAGGGGTCGAGCAGTTCTTC.

The J gene is TRBJ1-2, the V gene TRBV6-5, with D unresolved. The CDR3 length is 13 residues. Trimming pared 1 base from V and 8 bases from J, leaving 11 bases between. CDR1 MNHEY and CDR2 SVGAGI come from the germline V gene. The CDR3 DNA sequence: TGTGCCAGCAGTTACTTCCCGGAGAGGGGCTACACCTTC. Amino acids: CASSYFPERGYTF.

The J gene is TRBJ1-5, the V gene TRBV10-3, with 12 bases lining up with TRBD1. V trimming: 4 bases; J trimming: 7 bases; junction bases outside the gene matches: 11. The germline V gene encodes CDR1 ENHRY and CDR2 SYGVKD. This CDR3 contains 17 residues. DNA for the CDR3: TGTGCCATCAGTGGGATACCGGGACAGGGGGCAGAACAGCCCCAGCATTTT. This gives the protein CAISGIPGQGAEQPQHF.

The chain joins TRBV7-2 to TRBJ2-1; 14 positions match TRBD2. In germline, CDR1 is SGHTA, CDR2 FQGNSA. The CDR3 is made up of 16 amino acids. V gave up 5 bases and J gave up 8 bases; unmatched junction bases: 8. The CDR3 here is CASSLLTSGGAHEQFF. In DNA, the CDR3 is TGTGCCAGCAGCCTACTGACTAGCGGGGGGGCCCATGAGCAGTTCTTC.

The rearrangement joins TRBV7-9 to TRBJ2-4; the match to TRBD1 covers 9 bases. The V segment lost 4 bases and the J segment 8 bases; nucleotides outside the gene matches: 6. This CDR3 is built from 14 residues. From germline, CDR1 is SEHNR and CDR2 FQNEAQ (reference sequence). As DNA, the CDR3 is TGTGCCAGCAGCTCCTCGGGACAGGGTTACATTCAGTACTTC. As protein: CASSSSGQGYIQYF.

The chain links TRBV3-1 (or the pseudogene TRBV3-2) to TRBJ1-3; no clear D. The germline CDR1 and CDR2 sequences are LGHDT and YNNKEL (reference sequence). The CDR3 covers 13 residues. V lost 4 bases to trimming and J lost 7 bases, with 11 bases between them. Written as DNA, the CDR3 is TGTGCCAGCAGCCCGACTACGAAGAACACCATATATTTT. Amino acid sequence: CASSPTTKNTIYF.

The chain employs TRBV19 and TRBJ1-2; TRBD1 aligns across 8 bases. V was clipped by 3 bases and J by 2 bases; unmatched bases: 5. The CDR3 consists of 15 residues. CDR1 and CDR2 (germline): LNHDA, SQIVND (reference sequence). Here the CDR3 reads CASSIPHRGNYGYTF. The CDR3 coding sequence is TGTGCCAGTAGTATCCCTCACAGGGGGAACTATGGCTACACCTTC. Full variable domain (outside the CDR3, taken from reference TRBV19 and TRBJ1-2): DGGITQSPKYLFRKEGQNVTLSCEQNLNHDAMYWYRQDPGQGLRLIYYSQIVNDFQKGDIAEGYSVSREKKESFPLTVTSAQKNPTAFYLCASSIPHRGNYGYTFGSGTRLTVV.

The rearrangement joins TRBV4-3 to TRBJ1-4; 10 positions agree with TRBD1. This CDR3 has 21 residues. Germline CDR1 and CDR2: LGHNA and YSLEER. Trimming cost V 0 bases and J 3 bases; bases outside gene matches: 16. The CDR3 DNA is TGCGCCAGCAGCCAAGACGGTAGGGACAGGGGTCCCCCGGACGCTAATGAAAAACTGTTTTTT. Translation: CASSQDGRDRGPPDANEKLFF.

The chain couples TRBV28 to TRBJ2-3; 8 bases agree with TRBD1. Germline V gene data show CDR1 as MDHEN and CDR2 as SYDVKM. Losses at the gene ends were 5 bases for V and 1 base for J; bases not matched to a gene: 14. The CDR3 extends over 18 amino acids. DNA of the CDR3: TGTGCCAGCAGTCCTGGATCACCTGACAGGGGAGGCACAGATACGCAGTATTTT. This codes for CASSPGSPDRGGTDTQYF.

This clone was seen only a few times. The chain carries TRBV6-2 or TRBV6-3 and TRBJ2-7; D may be TRBD2 (7 bases). Per germline, CDR1 MNHEY and CDR2 SVGEGT. The V end lost 2 bases, the J end lost 4 bases, and 24 bases lay between the germline ends. This CDR3 region has 18 residues. CDR3 DNA: TGTGCCAGCAGTTACGCGATAGGCCGCGGGGGCCAGACGTACGAGCAGTACTTC. This sequence encodes CASSYAIGRGGQTYEQYF.

CDR3 amino acids: CASSVLDFPGETQYF. CDR3 coding DNA: TGTGCCAGCAGCGTACTGGACTTCCCGGGGGAGACCCAGTACTTC. The chain links TRBV9 to TRBJ2-5; TRBD2 is a possible D gene (5 bases). V was shortened by 1 base and J by 5 bases, with 15 bases between the two germline ends. CDR1 is SGDLS, CDR2 YYNGEE, per germline. CDR3 length: 15 amino acids. The full variable domain, with the rest looked up from reference TRBV9 and TRBJ2-5, is DSGVTQTPKHLITATGQRVTLRCSPRSGDLSVYWYQQSLDQGLQFLIQYYNGEERAKGNILERFSAQQFPDLHSELNLSSLELGDSALYFCASSVLDFPGETQYFGPGTRLLVL.

This chain's CDR3 is CSVEVARQGGYEQYF. The CDR3 DNA is TGCAGCGTTGAAGTTGCGAGACAAGGGGGCTACGAGCAGTACTTC. The chain employs TRBV29-1 and TRBJ2-7; D possibly corresponds to TRBD1 (6 bases). V gave up 1 base and J gave up 3 bases, with 16 bases separating them. The CDR3 extends over 15 amino acids. Germline CDR1 SQVTM, CDR2 ANQGSEA.

This chain connects TRBV25-1 to TRBJ2-7, with D possibly matching TRBD2 (6 bases). Per germline, CDR1 MGHDK and CDR2 SYGVNS. This CDR3 region has 15 residues. V dropped 5 bases and J dropped 6 bases, with 20 bases sitting between them. The DNA for the CDR3 is TGTGCCAGCAGTCGCTCTTCGGGTCGGGAGCCCGAGCAGTACTTC. Its translation is CASSRSSGREPEQYF.

The chain recombines TRBV6-6 with TRBJ2-7; 7 nucleotides match TRBD1. V shed 6 bases, J shed 4 bases, and the junction held 6 bases outside the gene matches. The CDR3 has 13 residues. CDR1 MNHNY and CDR2 SVGAGI come from the germline V gene (reference sequence). CDR3 bases: TGTGCCAGCAGCACAGGGACAGTATACGAGCAGTACTTC. Translation gives CASSTGTVYEQYF.

This rearrangement joins TRBV27 to TRBJ2-7; D uncertain. V lost 5 bases to trimming and J lost 9 bases, with 17 bases between them. This CDR3 spans 13 amino acids. CDR1 and CDR2 (germline): MNHEY, SMNVEV (reference sequence). In nucleotides, the CDR3 is TGTGCCAGCAGTCCCCTTATAAAAACCGGGCAGTACTTC. Translating it yields CASSPLIKTGQYF.